This T cell receptor beta chain comes out of a study of beta chain features in type 1 diabetes. Study findings and constraints: Possible PCR preference for shorter templates applied equally to patients and controls. Within each of all four CD4+ subsets, Type 1 diabetes patients had TCRB CDR3s that were moderately but significantly shorter.

This clone was seen a few times. The antigen is unknown. The CDR3 loop spans 13 amino acids. CDR1 KGHSH and CDR2 LQKENI come from the germline V gene. Losses at the gene ends were 3 bases for V and 4 bases for J; bases not matched to a gene: 1. Only one heparinised blood draw was taken per donor, and its volume averaged approximately 120 mL. A sort by CD45RO/CCR7/CD25/CD127/CD95/CD27 yielded CD4+ naive, central memory, regulatory and stem cell-like memory cells. Every bit of the isolated RNA underwent reverse transcription, so sequencing read expressed TCRB transcripts. Mean read depth for naive, central memory and regulatory T cell samples was approximately 3.57 million reads. Method: immunoSEQ multiplex PCR; TCRdb's copy keeps in-frame clones and lacks some. The data show 250,000 to 300,000 clones, about 23% seen once.

The rearrangement links TRBV18 to TRBJ1-2, with 8 bases that match TRBD1. This clonotype was sampled from a woman in her 30s with type 1 diabetes. The sample was naive CD4+ T cells from blood. CDR3 sequence (DNA): TGTGCCAGCTCACCGGACAGGGTCTATGGCTACACCTTC. Its protein product is CASSPDRVYGYTF.